A single TCR beta chain is shown here with its context. The study assigned cohorts using participant-reported clinical history. The junction had 4 bases not matched to a gene; V was cut back by 8 bases and J by 0 bases. There are 14 residues in the CDR3. CDR1 is MNHEY, CDR2 SVGAGI, per germline. This entry comes from a study of blood T cell repertoires in COVID-19. Across the study: Nucleic acid was either cDNA or gDNA, and it came from T cells, B-cell-depleted T cells, or PBMCs.

Using immunoSEQ multiplex PCR, the repertoire was profiled, and TCRdb retains in-frame clones only, with some absent. The repertoire holds 300,000 or so clones, with roughly 85% as singletons. The chain uses TRBV6-5 and TRBJ1-3; 7 bases map to TRBD1. The receptor was derived from a woman aged 30 to 39 who had recovered from COVID-19. Sequences were obtained from PBMCs or T cells enriched from blood (not recorded which). The CDR3 DNA follows: TGTGCCAGCCGGGGGACAGTCTCTGGAAACACCATATATTTT. It encodes CASRGTVSGNTIYF.